This entry describes one T cell receptor beta chain. This may stem from a read error, because a much larger clone lies one nucleotide away. These data belong to a study of neurological immune-mediated disorders. J lost 3 bases, V lost 1 base, and 1 base had no gene match. Germline V gene data show CDR1 as DFQATT and CDR2 as SNEGSKA (reference sequence). This CDR3 contains 13 residues. 5'RACE with 10-nucleotide random UMIs generated the cDNA. Via MiXCR, TCRdb re-called the 5' RACE reads, giving one row per CDR3 protein. The top ten clones hold about 1.3% of a sample with under 45,000 distinct CDR3 sequences, 9.5% to 15% of them seen once.

The source is a female donor in good health. The chain links TRBV20-1 to TRBJ2-3, with 7 bases lining up with TRBD2. Sequencing used PBMCs. The CDR3 nucleotides are TGCAGTGCTAGAGGGGGGGGGACAGATACGCAGTATTTT. It translates to CSARGGGTDTQYF.